This entry features one T cell receptor (beta chain) sequence. The specificity of this receptor is unknown. The input lacks base qualities; no much larger clone sits a single base away. These data belong to a study of T cells in narcolepsy (dated by TCRdb to the late 2010s). Background on the whole study: Healthy control donors were enrolled in the study alongside patients who had narcolepsy type 1 or type 2 (NT1, NT2). Autoreactive T cells targeting hypocretin neuron self-antigens (hypocretin, TRIB2) were sought in narcolepsy patients, and TCR Vbeta sequencing was used to track clonotypes in blood and CSF. What the authors observed across the whole study: No sequences matching autoreactive T cell clones were present in some of the blood memory CD4+ repertoires from patients and controls. Autoreactive clonotypes were reported to be detected serially in the blood of the same patients and of different patients, but not in the blood of healthy controls. Numbers of sequenced blood memory CD4+ clonotypes were comparable, with averages of about 39,494 in patients and some 30,000 in controls. HCRT-specific and TRIB2-specific autoreactive clonotypes were highlighted in plots that compared CD4+ T cell clonotypes in CSF versus blood from the same patient.

The CDR3 numbers 14 residues from cysteine through phenylalanine. Of the read, only the CDR3 DNA is kept; its 42 bases are in frame from base 1. According to the germline V gene, CDR1 reads SQVTM and CDR2 reads ANQGSEA. Trimming at the junction amounts to 4 bases on V and 3 bases on J, and the germline ends lie 12 bases apart. Libraries were prepared through the immunoSEQ multiplex PCR assay. This immuneACCESS table, as held by TCRdb, lists in-frame sequences with V and J called but not all clones. Of the missing ones, under half trace to an unresolved V gene in checked studies; the others have no known cause. The sample table shows 9,500 to 14,000 clones, and over 90% are seen once. The ten biggest clones cover roughly 1% of the sample. Memory CD4+ T cells were sorted ex vivo from peripheral blood of narcolepsy patients and healthy controls for TCR Vbeta sequencing.

The sample taken for sequencing was CD45RA- memory CD4+ T cells from PBMCs. This sample's cell subset or site label indicates: memory T cells sorted ex vivo from peripheral blood. The chain links TRBV29-1 with TRBJ2-2, and TRBD1 may be the D gene, going by 6 matching bases. The TCR was taken from a human donor with narcolepsy. The nucleotide sequence is TGCAGCGTTGTTCCAGGGGTTTACACCGGGGAGCTGTTTTTT. Its translation reads: CSVVPGVYTGELFF.